A single sample is the source of the 17 T cell receptor beta chains below, sequenced in a study of blood T cell repertoires in COVID-19. Clones were read by immunoSEQ multiplex PCR, and TCRdb kept only the in-frame ones, dropping some. Here the sample spans more than 400,000 clones, 90% being singletons. Input material: PBMCs or T cells enriched from blood (not recorded which). These receptors originate from a young man who had recovered from COVID-19.

This chain joins TRBV5-4 and TRBJ2-7; 7 nucleotides line up with TRBD2. The germline V gene has CDR1 SGHNT and CDR2 YYREEE (reference sequence). The CDR3 contains 14 residues. J was trimmed by 1 base and V by 4 bases; bases with no gene match: 5. The chain's CDR3 is CASSTLAGSYEQYF. The CDR3 bases are TGTGCCAGCAGCACATTAGCGGGTTCCTACGAGCAGTACTTC.

The V and J genes are TRBV9 and TRBJ1-3; D gene ambiguous. Trimming left V 0 bases short and J 0 bases short, with 7 bases between. The CDR3 runs to 15 residues. The germline CDR1 and CDR2 sequences are SGDLS and YYNGEE. CDR3 in DNA: TGTGCCAGCAGCGTAGGAGGTCGCTCTGGAAACACCATATATTTT. Encoded protein: CASSVGGRSGNTIYF.

This chain uses TRBV5-4 with TRBJ2-5; no clear D gene. The germline V gene encodes CDR1 SGHNT and CDR2 YYREEE (reference sequence). V gave up 3 bases and J gave up 1 base, with 13 bases separating them. CDR3 length: 15 amino acids. The CDR3 loop reads CASSSGKRLQETQYF. The CDR3 DNA sequence: TGTGCCAGCAGCTCCGGCAAGCGTCTCCAAGAGACCCAGTACTTC.

The chain uses TRBV2 and TRBJ1-1; 8 bases line up with TRBD1. The germline V gene has CDR1 SNHLY and CDR2 FYNNEI. The CDR3 spans 14 residues. The ends lost 10 bases at V and 4 bases at J; junction bases unmatched: 11. The CDR3 sequence is CATKAGGASTEAFF. Written as DNA, the CDR3 is TGTGCCACCAAAGCAGGGGGCGCGAGCACTGAAGCTTTCTTT.

The gene calls are TRBV5-6 and TRBJ2-7; D possibly corresponds to TRBD2 (5 bases). The length of the CDR3 is 15 residues. Germline V gene sequence: CDR1 SGHDT, CDR2 YYEEEE. With 0 bases removed from V and 5 bases from J, the gap between germline ends came to 15 bases. CDR3 sequence (DNA): TGTGCCAGCAGCTTGGCACTCCCCGGGATTCACGAGCAGTACTTC. Translating it yields CASSLALPGIHEQYF.

The chain combines TRBV27 with TRBJ1-2, with TRBD1 as a possible D gene (5 bases). V dropped 6 bases and J dropped 8 bases, with 13 bases sitting between them. The CDR3 totals 12 residues. Germline V lookup: CDR1 MNHEY, CDR2 SMNVEV (reference sequence). The CDR3 DNA is TGTGCCAGCAGATCGGGAGGGGTAGGCTACACCTTC. Residues: CASRSGGVGYTF.

The genes are TRBV28 and TRBJ2-1; D not certain. The CDR3 length is 15 residues. Germline loops: CDR1 MDHEN, CDR2 SYDVKM. V was shortened by 5 bases and J by 6 bases, with 17 bases between the two germline ends. The CDR3 loop reads CASSDRTQRGNEQFF. Here the CDR3 DNA reads TGTGCCAGCAGTGATCGCACACAACGTGGCAATGAGCAGTTCTTC.

This chain connects TRBV28 to TRBJ2-4; the D gene is possibly TRBD1 (6 bases). Germline CDR1 is MDHEN and CDR2 is SYDVKM. V lost 5 bases and J 3 bases, leaving 8 bases between the germline ends. This CDR3 is 13 amino acids long. The DNA for the CDR3 is TGTGCCAGCAGTACAGGGTTCAAAAACATTCAGTACTTC. Its translation: CASSTGFKNIQYF.

V is TRBV2 and J is TRBJ1-1; a possible D gene is TRBD1 (5 bases). The V end was cut by 8 bases, the J end by 9 bases, with 13 bases between. The CDR3 spans 11 residues. Germline CDR1 SNHLY, CDR2 FYNNEI. The CDR3 DNA is TGTGCCAGCGGGAGGACAACTAAAGCTTTCTTT. It yields the protein CASGRTTKAFF.

The V gene is TRBV7-2, the J gene TRBJ1-3; 8 bases agree with TRBD1. J lost 8 bases, V lost 5 bases, and 14 bases had no gene match. This CDR3 has 16 residues. Germline CDR1 is SGHTA and CDR2 is FQGNSA. The CDR3 DNA is TGTGCCAGCAGCCTACCGTGGACAGGGTATAGACACACCATATATTTT. Translation: CASSLPWTGYRHTIYF.

This chain links TRBV19 with TRBJ1-1, with a tentative D call TRBD1 (6 bases). Germline assignment: CDR1 LNHDA and CDR2 SQIVND (reference sequence). The CDR3 spans 14 residues. V lost 0 bases and J 1 base, leaving 6 bases between the germline ends. In nucleotides, the CDR3 is TGTGCCAGTAGTATAGAGACAGGGAACACTGAAGCTTTCTTT. It translates to CASSIETGNTEAFF.

The gene calls are TRBV19 and TRBJ1-6; the D gene is possibly TRBD1 (5 bases). From germline, CDR1 is LNHDA and CDR2 SQIVND (reference sequence). V lost 9 bases to trimming and J lost 10 bases, with 19 bases between them. This CDR3 region has 14 residues. The CDR3 protein is CASSALGAYSPLHF. CDR3 DNA sequence: TGTGCCAGCTCCGCCCTTGGGGCATACTCACCCCTCCACTTT.

The genes are TRBV5-5 and TRBJ2-7; TRBD2 aligns across 12 bases. The CDR3 totals 15 residues. V shed 2 bases, J shed 3 bases, and the junction held 3 bases outside the gene matches. Germline-derived CDR1 and CDR2 are SGHKS and YYEKEE (reference sequence). This CDR3 is CASSFRLAGDYEQYF. The CDR3 DNA reads TGTGCCAGCAGCTTCCGACTAGCGGGGGACTACGAGCAGTACTTC.

CDR3 nucleotides: TGTGCCAGCAGTCGCCTATTCTCACTAGCGGGAGTCGGGGAGCTGTTTTTT. Amino acid sequence: CASSRLFSLAGVGELFF. This sequence joins TRBV2 and TRBJ2-2; 11 bases fit TRBD2. Germline CDR1 is SNHLY and CDR2 is FYNNEI. V lost 5 bases to trimming and J lost 7 bases; unmatched junction nucleotides: 12. The CDR3 extends over 17 amino acids.

The genes are TRBV28 and TRBJ1-6; TRBD1 might be the D (6 bases). The V end lost 4 bases, the J end lost 4 bases, and 17 bases lay between the germline ends. There are 17 residues in the CDR3. The germline gives CDR1 MDHEN, CDR2 SYDVKM. The CDR3 DNA is TGTGCCAGCAGTTCCCCGGTGGGACACCTGTATAATTCACCCCTCCACTTT. Its translation is CASSSPVGHLYNSPLHF.

This clone was seen a single time. J is TRBJ1-2 and V is TRBV15; a weak D match, TRBD1 (5 bases). Trimming cost V 0 bases and J 9 bases, with 20 bases left between them. Germline CDR1 is LNHNV and CDR2 is YYDKDF (reference sequence). This CDR3 comprises 16 residues. The CDR3 reads CATSRDRWGVKSRYTF. The CDR3 DNA sequence: TGTGCCACCAGCAGAGATCGATGGGGGGTTAAGAGTCGCTACACCTTC.

This chain links TRBV9 with TRBJ1-1; D perhaps matches TRBD1 (5 bases). V gave up 0 bases and J gave up 1 base, with 10 bases separating them. CDR3 size: 15 residues. Germline V gene sequence: CDR1 SGDLS, CDR2 YYNGEE. CDR3: CASSVDYGGNTEAFF. DNA for the CDR3: TGTGCCAGCAGCGTAGACTACGGGGGGAACACTGAAGCTTTCTTT.